One TCR beta chain is described in this entry. Its antigen is currently unknown. This PCR relied on a set of 60 Vbeta primers and 13 Jbeta primers. Libraries were prepared by immunoSEQ multiplex PCR; TCRdb keeps only in-frame clonotypes and omits some of them. The sample lists 150,000 to 160,000 clones, about four fifths seen once, with roughly 2.8% in the top ten. This specimen comes from a study of cytomegalovirus exposure and HLA in healthy donors. Notes on the study in general: A previous analysis found most TCR beta V segments productive roughly 87% or roughly 30% of the time.

Trimming took 3 bases from V and 3 from J, leaving 5 bases between them. The CDR3 runs to 12 residues. The germline V gene encodes CDR1 SGHNT and CDR2 YENEEA. This sequence originates from a man aged 18 to 29 in good health and CMV-seronegative. Sequenced material: PBMCs. The V gene is TRBV11-3, the J gene TRBJ1-1; D is undetermined. CDR3 region: CASSFRDTEAFF. The CDR3 DNA reads as TGTGCCAGCAGCTTCCGGGACACTGAAGCTTTCTTT.